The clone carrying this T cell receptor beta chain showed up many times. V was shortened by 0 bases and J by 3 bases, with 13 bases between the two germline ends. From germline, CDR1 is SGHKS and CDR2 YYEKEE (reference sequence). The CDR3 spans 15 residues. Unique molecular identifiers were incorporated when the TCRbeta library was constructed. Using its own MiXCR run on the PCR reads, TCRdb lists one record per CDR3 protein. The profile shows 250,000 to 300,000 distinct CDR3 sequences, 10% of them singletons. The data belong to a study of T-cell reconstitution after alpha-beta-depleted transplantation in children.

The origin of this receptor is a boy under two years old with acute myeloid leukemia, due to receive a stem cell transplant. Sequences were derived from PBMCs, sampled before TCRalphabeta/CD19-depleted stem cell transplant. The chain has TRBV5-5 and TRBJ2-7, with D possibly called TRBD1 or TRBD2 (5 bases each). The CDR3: CASSLGGRSLYEQYF. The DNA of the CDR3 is TGTGCCAGCAGCTTGGGGGGACGGAGTCTCTACGAGCAGTACTTC.